The 4 T cell receptor beta chains below were found in one sample sequenced in a study of cytomegalovirus exposure and HLA in healthy donors. Sequencing used immunoSEQ multiplex PCR; TCRdb keeps in-frame clones, though not all of them. Of about 110,000 clones detected, roughly nine tenths appear once; the ten largest clones hold over 3%. Sequencing was done on a sample of PBMCs. The source of these receptors is a woman under 30 in good health and CMV-seropositive.

The chain recombines TRBV11-2 with TRBJ2-7; the D gene is possibly TRBD1 (6 bases). V was cut by 3 bases and J by 0 bases, with 9 bases left in between. This CDR3 is built from 14 residues. Germline V lookup: CDR1 SGHAT, CDR2 FQNNGV. The CDR3 nucleotides read TGTGCCAGCAGCTTTAACAGGGTCTCCTACGAGCAGTACTTC. Translation gives CASSFNRVSYEQYF.

The sample holds a few counts of this clone. CDR3 amino acids: CASSIGQGEAQPQHF. Here the CDR3 DNA reads TGTGCCAGTAGTATAGGGCAGGGCGAGGCTCAGCCCCAGCATTTT. The rearrangement uses TRBV19 and TRBJ1-5; D possibly corresponds to TRBD1 (5 bases). This CDR3 comprises 15 residues. Germline V gene data show CDR1 as LNHDA and CDR2 as SQIVND (reference sequence). Trimming took off 1 base at V and 6 bases at J, with 13 bases between the two ends.

The chain has TRBV30 and TRBJ2-3, with TRBD2 matching 9 bases. This CDR3 spans 16 amino acids. The germline V gene has CDR1 GTSNPN and CDR2 SVGIG (reference sequence). V was clipped by 7 bases and J by 0 bases; unmatched bases: 11. The CDR3: CASTSGYLWSTDTQYF. In DNA, the CDR3 is TGTGCCTCGACTAGCGGCTACTTGTGGAGCACAGATACGCAGTATTTT.

This chain connects TRBV7-8 to TRBJ2-7, with TRBD2 as a possible D gene (5 bases). Trimming removed 8 bases at V and 7 bases at J, with 18 bases between. CDR1 and CDR2 (germline): SGHVS, FQNEAQ. The CDR3 covers 13 residues. The CDR3 sequence: CASAGYSLREQYF. DNA of the CDR3: TGTGCCAGCGCGGGCTACTCCCTACGAGAGCAGTACTTC. The whole variable domain, filled in from reference TRBV7-8 and TRBJ2-7, reads GAGVSQSPRYKVAKRGQDVALRCDPISGHVSLFWYQQALGQGPEFLTYFQNEAQLDKSGLPSDRFFAERPEGSVSTLKIQRTQQEDSAVYLCASAGYSLREQYFGPGTRLTVT.